These 21 T cell receptor beta chains came from one sample sequenced in a study of CD8+CD57+ T cells in acquired aplastic anemia. The authors sequenced patients whose flow cytometry had shown CD8+CD57+ cell expansion. Template material for TCR beta VDJ and CDR3 profiling consisted of genomic DNA. Using its own MiXCR run on the reads, TCRdb lists one record per CDR3 protein. The top ten hold roughly 13% of the sample, which has roughly 170,000 distinct CDR3 sequences, 45% to 60% seen once. Material for sequencing was sorted CD4+, CD8+, or CD8+CD57+ T cells (not recorded which) from PBMCs. The origin of the receptors is a human donor with aplastic anemia.

V and J are TRBV10-3 and TRBJ1-3; the D gene is possibly TRBD1 (5 bases). The CDR3 loop spans 13 amino acids. Trimming took off 4 bases at V and 3 bases at J, with 7 bases between the two ends. From germline, CDR1 is ENHRY and CDR2 SYGVKD. This CDR3 reads CAISVDIGNTIYF. CDR3 sequence (DNA): TGTGCCATCAGTGTGGACATTGGAAACACCATATATTTT.

This clonotype was detected only once. The chain recombines TRBV24-1 with TRBJ2-1, with a weak D call TRBD1 (5 bases). The CDR3 loop spans 12 amino acids. The germline V gene has CDR1 KGHDR and CDR2 SFDVKD. V was trimmed by 6 bases and J by 10 bases, leaving 12 bases between them. The CDR3 coding sequence is TGTGCCACCAGTAGGTGGGGCTGGGAGCAGTTCTTC. It translates to CATSRWGWEQFF.

As to this clonotype: The junction and the germline gene differ at one end; a read error may be behind it. The genes are TRBV10-2 and TRBJ2-2; maybe TRBD2 (5 bases). Germline loops: CDR1 WSHSY, CDR2 SAAADI. The CDR3 sequence is 14 residues long. The CDR3 DNA reads TGCGCCAGCAAGCGATCGGCGAACACCGGGGTGCTGTCTTTT. Protein sequence: CASKRSANTGVLSF.

This clonotype has at least ten counts. The CDR3 sequence: CASDTGAGGDTQYF. In DNA form, the CDR3 reads TGTGCCAGCGACACAGGGGCTGGAGGAGATACGCAGTATTTT. The chain has TRBV19 and TRBJ2-3; 7 bases are a match to TRBD1. The CDR3 is made up of 14 amino acids. CDR1 and CDR2 from the germline V gene are LNHDA and SQIVND (reference sequence). V dropped 9 bases and J dropped 5; count of bases not matched to a gene: 11.

The chain links TRBV25-1 to TRBJ1-2; D might be TRBD1 (5 bases). This CDR3 region has 14 residues. Germline values: CDR1 MGHDK, CDR2 SYGVNS. The V end lost 1 base, the J end lost 8 bases, and 14 bases lay between the germline ends. CDR3: CASSESRIRGGYTF. The CDR3 region has the DNA TGTGCCAGCAGTGAATCTCGAATAAGGGGCGGCTACACCTTC.

This clonotype has more than one count but fewer than ten. The chain carries TRBV29-1 and TRBJ2-5, with TRBD2 identical over 7 bases. V lost 2 bases and J lost 7; bases outside the gene matches: 19. Per the germline V gene, CDR1 is SQVTM and CDR2 is ANQGSEA. This CDR3 is 17 amino acids long. The CDR3 sequence: CSVERAGRAGLGGTQYF. CDR3 DNA sequence: TGCAGCGTTGAACGTGCGGGGCGAGCTGGACTAGGAGGGACCCAGTACTTC.

The sample holds one count of this clonotype. V gene TRBV19 combines with J gene TRBJ2-7; a weak D match, TRBD1 (6 bases). Looked up from germline, CDR1 is LNHDA and CDR2 is SQIVND (reference sequence). There are 14 residues in the CDR3. V gave up 0 bases and J gave up 4 bases, with 10 bases separating them. The CDR3 is CASSIEGTRYEQYF. CDR3 nucleotides: TGTGCCAGTAGTATAGAGGGGACAAGGTACGAGCAGTACTTC. Using reference TRBV19 and TRBJ2-7 for the parts outside the CDR3, the full variable domain is DGGITQSPKYLFRKEGQNVTLSCEQNLNHDAMYWYRQDPGQGLRLIYYSQIVNDFQKGDIAEGYSVSREKKESFPLTVTSAQKNPTAFYLCASSIEGTRYEQYFGPGTRLTVT.

Many counts were recorded for this clonotype. The rearrangement joins TRBV4-2 to TRBJ1-1; D is ambiguous. The ends were cut back, 3 bases at V and 1 base at J, with 12 bases in the middle. This CDR3 contains 15 residues. Germline CDR1 LGHNA, CDR2 YNFKEQ. CDR3 residues: CASSQVTPQNTEAFF. CDR3 DNA sequence: TGTGCCAGCAGCCAGGTGACACCCCAGAACACTGAAGCTTTCTTT.

This clonotype occurred once. This chain joins TRBV7-6 and TRBJ2-7, with 7 bases matching TRBD1. J gave up 4 bases and V 5 bases, and 11 bases lay outside the gene matches. Germline lookup yields CDR1 SGHVS and CDR2 FNYEAQ. The CDR3 loop spans 15 amino acids. CDR3 protein: CASSLQTGNGYEQYF. In DNA, the CDR3 is TGTGCCAGCAGCCTACAGACAGGGAATGGTTACGAGCAGTACTTC.

This clonotype was seen a handful of times. The chain recombines TRBV28 with TRBJ2-6; the D gene is possibly TRBD1 (5 bases). Germline CDR1 and CDR2: MDHEN and SYDVKM. This CDR3 is 16 amino acids long. Trimming left V 2 bases short and J 0 bases short, with 8 bases between. The CDR3 DNA follows: TGTGCCAGCAGTTTACAGGACACCTCTGGGGCCAACGTCCTGACTTTC. It specifies CASSLQDTSGANVLTF.

This clonotype was detected a few times. CDR3 nucleotide sequence: TGTGCCAGCAGTCCCGGGACAGTGAACTCCTACGAGCAGTACTTC. Its protein product is CASSPGTVNSYEQYF. This sequence joins TRBV6-1 and TRBJ2-7; 7 bases map to TRBD1. This CDR3 comprises 15 residues. The junction had 7 bases not matched to a gene; V was cut back by 5 bases and J by 0 bases. Germline V lookup: CDR1 MNHNS, CDR2 SASEGT.

The J gene is TRBJ2-5, the V gene TRBV9, with 7 bases matching TRBD2. The germline CDR1 and CDR2 sequences are SGDLS and YYNGEE. The junction had 5 bases not matched to a gene; V was cut back by 0 bases and J by 3 bases. This CDR3 region has 15 residues. CDR3 coding DNA: TGTGCCAGCAGCGTAGGGGCTAGCGGAAAAGAGACCCAGTACTTC. Translating gives CASSVGASGKETQYF.

The rearrangement joins TRBV7-6 to TRBJ2-2; D possibly corresponds to TRBD2 (5 bases). The CDR3 covers 17 residues. Germline CDR1 and CDR2: SGHVS and FNYEAQ. V gave up 6 bases and J gave up 6 bases, with 23 bases separating them. CDR3 in DNA: TGTGCCAGCAGGCGCATACTAGAAGGGTTTAAGGCCGGGGAGCTGTTTTTT. Residues: CASRRILEGFKAGELFF.

This clonotype was seen more than once but under ten times. J is TRBJ2-1 and V is TRBV12-3 or TRBV12-4; D ambiguous. This CDR3 has 14 residues. V shed 2 bases and J shed 0 bases, with 5 bases lying between them. DNA for the CDR3: TGTGCCAGCAGTTTAAGGAGCTCCTACAATGAGCAGTTCTTC. Residues: CASSLRSSYNEQFF.

This chain links TRBV29-1 with TRBJ2-7, with D perhaps being TRBD1 or TRBD2 (6 bases each). Trimming took 3 bases from V and 2 from J, leaving 20 bases between them. The length of the CDR3 is 16 residues. Germline CDR1 is SQVTM and CDR2 is ANQGSEA. CDR3 bases: TGCAGCGTTGATGGGGGGCCACAGGGAAGTGCCTACGAGCAGTACTTC. It translates to CSVDGGPQGSAYEQYF.

This clonotype came up many times. V is TRBV5-8 and J is TRBJ1-5; D gene unclear. The CDR3 extends over 16 amino acids. Trimming left V 4 bases short and J 0 bases short, with 14 bases between. Germline V gene lookup returns CDR1 SGHTS and CDR2 YDEGEE. DNA of the CDR3: TGTGCCAGCAGCCCCGATGGGCTTTATAGCAATCAGCCCCAGCATTTT. This gives the protein CASSPDGLYSNQPQHF. The full variable domain, in which reference TRBV5-8 and TRBJ1-5 provide the parts outside the CDR3, is EAGVTQSPTHLIKTRGQQATLRCSPISGHTSVYWYQQALGLGLQFLLWYDEGEERNRGNFPPRFSGRQFPNYSSELNVNALELEDSALYLCASSPDGLYSNQPQHFGDGTRLSIL.

The rearrangement links TRBV11-2 to TRBJ2-7; TRBD2 aligns across 10 bases. The V segment lost 4 bases and the J segment 0 bases; nucleotides outside the gene matches: 12. Germline values: CDR1 SGHAT, CDR2 FQNNGV. The CDR3 consists of 18 residues. DNA of the CDR3: TGTGCCAGCAGCTCCCCCCGTCTAGCGGGAGAGCGCTCCTACGAGCAGTACTTC. This encodes CASSSPRLAGERSYEQYF.

The rearrangement links TRBV7-2 to TRBJ2-3, with D possibly TRBD1 on 5 matching bases. The germline gives CDR1 SGHTA, CDR2 FQGNSA. This CDR3 contains 13 residues. The V and J ends lost 11 bases and 3 bases respectively, with 15 bases between them. For the CDR3, the DNA is TGTGCCTGGAGTAAGCAGGGAACAGATACGCAGTATTTT. Its protein is CAWSKQGTDTQYF.

The V gene is TRBV6-1, the J gene TRBJ2-3; 8 bases line up with TRBD2. V shed 5 bases, J shed 4 bases, and the junction held 8 bases outside the gene matches. The CDR3 has 15 amino acids. Germline-derived CDR1 and CDR2 are MNHNS and SASEGT. In nucleotides, the CDR3 is TGTGCCAGCAGTACCGGGACTAGAGTCGCAGATACGCAGTATTTT. Its translation: CASSTGTRVADTQYF.

The V call is TRBV2, the J call TRBJ1-2; D not resolved. The germline CDR1 and CDR2 sequences are SNHLY and FYNNEI. Trimming left V 6 bases short and J 8 bases short, with 19 bases between. The CDR3 length is 14 residues. CDR3 DNA sequence: TGTGCCAGCAGCCCCCCAGGCCAGTCGGGAGGCTACACCTTC. Its protein product is CASSPPGQSGGYTF.

Details on this clonotype: This may stem from a read error, because a much larger clone lies one nucleotide away. The chain has TRBV12-3 or TRBV12-4 and TRBJ1-5; weak D call: TRBD1 (6 bases). The V end lost 5 bases, the J end lost 1 base, and 12 bases lay between the germline ends. The CDR3 consists of 15 residues. The chain's CDR3 is CASSARGMSNQPQHF. The CDR3 DNA reads as TGTGCCAGCAGTGCCAGGGGTATGAGCAATCAGCCCCAGCATTTT.